Listed below are T cell receptor beta chains from one sample, sequenced in a study of T cells in Graves' hyperthyroidism and ophthalmopathy. TCRdb re-called the multiplex PCR reads through MiXCR, storing one row per CDR3 protein. The top ten clones hold about 35% of a sample with 660,000 or so distinct CDR3 sequences, around 20% of them seen once. The specimen sequenced was blood. These receptors were taken from a man aged 25 to 45 with Graves' ophthalmopathy. Each CDR3 is given with its conserved first and last residue. A D gene is named only where the DNA matches it firmly. Clone size appears in some rows only: once, few, many, or a class for an expanded clone.

CDR3,DNA,D,J,size,V
CAWSPPGLDNIQYF,TGTGCCTGGAGTCCCCCGGGACTGGATAACATTCAGTACTTC,NA,TRBJ2-4,few,TRBV30
CAWTGGGELFF,TGTGCCTGGACGGGGGGCGGGGAGCTGTTTTTT,TRBD2,TRBJ2-2,few,TRBV30
CASSLNRGMNEKLFF,TGTGCCAGCAGCCTAAACAGGGGGATGAATGAAAAACTGTTTTTT,TRBD1,TRBJ1-4,few,TRBV7-2
CASSLGLAGGLADTQYF,TGCGCCAGCAGCTTAGGACTAGCGGGAGGTCTGGCAGATACGCAATATTTT,TRBD2,TRBJ2-3,NA,TRBV5-1
CASTRPGAQDYGYTF,TGTGCCAGCACCCGCCCGGGGGCGCAGGACTATGGCTACACCTTC,NA,TRBJ1-2,NA,TRBV11-2
CASSSPNRVDNEQFF,TGTGCCAGCAGCTCCCCGAACCGAGTCGACAATGAGCAGTTCTTC,NA,TRBJ2-1,few,TRBV12-3/TRBV12-4
CSARLPGQPYEQYF,TGCAGTGCTAGGCTACCGGGACAGCCCTACGAGCAGTACTTC,TRBD1,TRBJ2-7,many,TRBV20-1
CASSLDFNQPQHF,TGTGCCAGCAGCTTGGACTTCAATCAGCCCCAGCATTTT,NA,TRBJ1-5,NA,TRBV11-2
CASNDGGTYNEQFF,TGTGCCAGCAACGACGGGGGGACCTACAATGAGCAGTTCTTC,TRBD2,TRBJ2-1,many,TRBV3-1
CASSQAAGPGISYEQYF,TGCGCCAGCAGCCAAGCCGCCGGACCAGGGATTAGCTACGAGCAGTACTTC,NA,TRBJ2-7,NA,TRBV4-1
CASSLVGTGPRDYNEQFF,TGTGCCAGCAGCTTAGTAGGGACAGGCCCACGAGATTACAATGAGCAGTTCTTC,TRBD1,TRBJ2-1,many,TRBV11-2
CASSSHGRGPYEQYF,TGTGCCAGCAGCTCCCACGGCAGGGGGCCCTACGAGCAGTACTTC,TRBD1,TRBJ2-7,NA,TRBV5-6
CATSSPHGGQGAAEQFF,TGTGCCACCAGTTCCCCTCACGGGGGACAGGGGGCTGCTGAGCAGTTCTTC,TRBD1,TRBJ2-1,NA,TRBV24-1
CASSRSRVTGELFF,TGTGCCAGCAGTAGAAGCAGGGTAACCGGGGAGCTGTTTTTT,NA,TRBJ2-2,NA,TRBV12-3/TRBV12-4
CASSYWGPDSHGTGELFF,TGTGCCAGCAGTTATTGGGGGCCCGACTCCCATGGCACCGGGGAGCTGTTTTTT,NA,TRBJ2-2,few,TRBV6-1
CASSSDRAHTEAFF,TGTGCCAGCAGTTCCGACAGGGCCCACACTGAAGCTTTCTTT,TRBD1,TRBJ1-1,NA,TRBV25-1
CASMNPEGSYGYTF,TGTGCCAGCATGAACCCGGAGGGATCCTATGGCTACACCTTC,NA,TRBJ1-2,NA,TRBV6-1
CATSLDTSSYEQYF,TGTGCCACCAGCCTCGACACCTCCTCCTACGAGCAGTACTTC,NA,TRBJ2-7,few,TRBV24-1
CASSPLSRANQPQHF,TGTGCCAGCAGCCCGCTTTCCCGTGCGAATCAGCCCCAGCATTTT,NA,TRBJ1-5,NA,TRBV6-1
CASSQEPGQVLYEQYF,TGCGCCAGCAGCCAAGAACCAGGGCAGGTATTATACGAGCAGTACTTC,NA,TRBJ2-7,NA,TRBV5-1
CASSLMGGLGGQYF,TGTGCCAGCAGCTTAATGGGCGGCCTGGGTGGGCAGTACTTC,NA,TRBJ2-7,few,TRBV7-9
CATKSSVLTGLITEAFF,TGCGCCACTAAATCTTCAGTATTAACAGGTCTAATAACTGAAGCTTTCTTT,NA,TRBJ1-1,NA,TRBV4-1
CASSLRDTTEAFF,TGTGCCAGCAGCCTCCGGGACACAACTGAAGCTTTCTTT,NA,TRBJ1-1,many,TRBV27
CASSPVLKTGNEQFF,TGCGCCAGCAGCCCCGTTTTAAAGACAGGCAATGAGCAGTTCTTC,NA,TRBJ2-1,NA,TRBV5-1
CASSSLGLSYEQYF,TGTGCCAGCAGCTCACTAGGTCTTTCCTACGAGCAGTACTTC,NA,TRBJ2-7,NA,TRBV11-2
CSARIGGLAGAREQYF,TGCAGTGCTAGAATTGGGGGACTAGCGGGAGCGCGCGAGCAGTACTTC,TRBD2,TRBJ2-7,many,TRBV20-1
CASSLVTGPYEQYF,TGCGCCAGCAGCTTGGTTACAGGGCCCTACGAGCAGTACTTC,NA,TRBJ2-7,NA,TRBV5-1
CASSYAANEQFF,TGTGCCAGCAGTTACGCCGCAAATGAGCAGTTCTTC,NA,TRBJ2-1,once,TRBV6-5
CASAQGGSYNEQFF,TGTGCCAGCGCCCAAGGGGGTTCCTACAATGAGCAGTTCTTC,NA,TRBJ2-1,NA,TRBV25-1
CASSFRGRANNEQFF,TGTGCCAGCAGCTTCCGGGGCCGGGCCAACAATGAGCAGTTCTTC,NA,TRBJ2-1,few,TRBV7-3
CASSIGWGKMNTEAFF,TGTGCCAGTAGTATTGGTTGGGGCAAGATGAACACTGAAGCTTTCTTT,NA,TRBJ1-1,few,TRBV19
CSVVHGQNTGELFF,TGCAGCGTGGTGCATGGACAGAACACCGGGGAGCTGTTTTTT,NA,TRBJ2-2,NA,TRBV29-1
CASSQAGLAGSREQFF,TGTGCCAGCAGCCAAGCGGGACTAGCGGGATCTAGGGAGCAGTTCTTC,TRBD2,TRBJ2-1,many,TRBV3-1
CASGQGETQYF,TGTGCCAGCGGCCAGGGAGAGACCCAGTACTTC,NA,TRBJ2-5,few,TRBV6-1
CASSDHRASSQMYQETQYF,TGTGCCAGCAGCGATCATAGGGCGAGCTCACAGATGTACCAAGAGACCCAGTACTTC,NA,TRBJ2-5,NA,TRBV7-9
CASSQEGAASGPCTYNEQFF,TGTGCCAGCAGCCAAGAAGGGGCGGCTAGCGGGCCGTGCACCTACAATGAGCAGTTCTTC,TRBD2,TRBJ2-1,once,TRBV3-1
CATGIGQHNQPQHF,TGTGCCACAGGGATTGGACAGCACAATCAGCCCCAGCATTTT,NA,TRBJ1-5,NA,TRBV15
CASSFGPLQETQYF,TGTGCCAGCAGCTTCGGACCGTTACAAGAGACCCAGTACTTC,NA,TRBJ2-5,few,TRBV7-9
CASTRLNTGAFF,TGTGCCAGCACTAGATTGAACACTGGAGCTTTCTTT,NA,TRBJ1-1,NA,TRBV12-3/TRBV12-4
CAWSVGAGGPYEQYF,TGTGCCTGGAGTGTAGGGGCGGGGGGCCCCTACGAGCAGTACTTC,TRBD2,TRBJ2-7,few,TRBV30
CASSSPPGTGSGNTIYF,TGTGCCAGCAGCTCTCCACCCGGGACAGGATCTGGAAACACCATATATTTT,TRBD1,TRBJ1-3,many,TRBV7-2
CATTPGGATRHYGYTF,TGTGCCACTACTCCCGGGGGGGCTACTCGGCACTATGGCTACACCTTC,NA,TRBJ1-2,few,TRBV19
CASSPTGSGGARGKLFF,TGTGCCAGCAGTCCTACCGGTAGTGGGGGCGCTCGTGGAAAACTGTTTTTT,NA,TRBJ1-4,few,TRBV28
CSVEGPGVEQYF,TGCAGCGTAGAGGGCCCCGGGGTAGAGCAGTACTTC,NA,TRBJ2-7,once,TRBV29-1